These T cell receptor beta chains were read from a single sample in a study of PD-1 blockade in mismatch repair-deficient tumors. This table comes from immunoSEQ multiplex PCR, and its TCRdb copy is limited to in-frame clones, with some not included. The sample yields about 120,000 clones, about 85% seen once. The specimen comprised peripheral blood, sampled 44 weeks after starting pembrolizumab. These receptors all stem from an adult with mismatch repair-deficient cancer. The CDR3 runs from the conserved cysteine through the conserved F or W. The order of the fields is J gene, clone size, D gene, V gene, CDR3 DNA, CDR3 protein. A D gene is named only where the DNA matches it firmly. Size is omitted from some rows. Given values are once, few, many or a class for expanded clones.

TRBJ2-2 | - | TRBD2 | TRBV7-3 | TGTGCCAGCAGTTTTCTAGCGGGAGGCCCCGGGGAGCTGTTTTTT | CASSFLAGGPGELFF
TRBJ2-7 | once | - | TRBV15 | TGTGCCACCAGCAGAGTTGGGACCTCCTACGAGCAGTACTTC | CATSRVGTSYEQYF
TRBJ2-7 | - | TRBD2 | TRBV7-9 | TGTGCCAGCAGCTCCGGGACTAGATCACCTTACGAGCAGTACTTC | CASSSGTRSPYEQYF
TRBJ2-1 | - | TRBD2 | TRBV7-8 | TGTGCCAGCAGCATAGCGGGTACTTATGAGCAGTTCTTC | CASSIAGTYEQFF
TRBJ1-1 | - | - | TRBV7-2 | TGTGCCAGCAGATCAAGGGGGTCAACTGAAGCTTTCTTT | CASRSRGSTEAFF
TRBJ1-1 | - | - | TRBV21-1 | TGTGCCAGCAGCAAAGGACAGGGGGAGAACACTGAAGCTTTCTTT | CASSKGQGENTEAFF
TRBJ1-4 | - | - | TRBV6-5 | TGTGCCAGCAGTTACTACAGATCAACTAATGAAAAACTGTTTTTT | CASSYYRSTNEKLFF
TRBJ2-2 | once | TRBD1 | TRBV6-6 | TGTGCCAGCAGTTACTGGACAGGGCGTCCCGGGGAGCTGTTTTTT | CASSYWTGRPGELFF
TRBJ1-5 | - | - | TRBV4-1 | TGCGCCAGCAGCCAAGCGTGGCAGGGTGGTCAGCCCCAGCATTTT | CASSQAWQGGQPQHF
TRBJ2-2 | - | - | TRBV19 | TGTGCCAGTAGTATAGTTGCGAACACCGGGGAGCTGTTTTTT | CASSIVANTGELFF
TRBJ2-3 | - | TRBD1 | TRBV7-3 | TGTGCCAGCAGCTTAGCAGGGGGCACGGATACGCAGTATTTT | CASSLAGGTDTQYF
TRBJ1-1 | - | TRBD1 | TRBV6-5 | TGTGCCAGCAGTTACGATGACAGGGGCGACGCTGAAGCTTTCTTT | CASSYDDRGDAEAFF
TRBJ1-4 | once | TRBD1 | TRBV4-1 | TGCGCCAGCAGCCCCGGGACAGGGAATGAAAAACTGTTTTTT | CASSPGTGNEKLFF
TRBJ1-5 | - | - | TRBV7-9 | TGTGCCAGCAGCTGGGGTAGCAATCAGCCCCAGCATTTT | CASSWGSNQPQHF
TRBJ2-5 | - | TRBD2 | TRBV28 | TGTGCCAGCAGGTCGGTCGGGGGGGTTGTCCAAGAGACCCAGTACTTC | CASRSVGGVVQETQYF
TRBJ2-1 | - | - | TRBV29-1 | TGCAGCGTTGATGACGAGCAGTTCTTC | CSVDDEQFF
TRBJ2-1 | - | TRBD1 | TRBV12-5 | TGTGCTAGTGGCTCCCCGGGACAGGGGTACAATGAGCAGTTCTTC | CASGSPGQGYNEQFF
TRBJ1-2 | - | TRBD1 | TRBV7-9 | TGTGCCAGCAGCTTTAGGGACAGCTATGGCTACACCTTC | CASSFRDSYGYTF
TRBJ2-7 | - | TRBD1 | TRBV7-9 | TGTGCCAGCAGCTTGGAGTCGGGACAGGGTCCCGAGCAGTACTTC | CASSLESGQGPEQYF
TRBJ2-7 | - | TRBD1 | TRBV27 | TGTGCCAGCAGTCCTACTACAGGGGGCGACGAGCAGTACTTC | CASSPTTGGDEQYF
TRBJ1-2 | few | TRBD1 | TRBV5-1 | TGCGCCAGCAGCTTGGGGACGGGACAGGGGTCCTATGGCTACACCTTC | CASSLGTGQGSYGYTF
TRBJ1-1 | - | TRBD1 | TRBV5-4 | TGTGCCAGCAGCTCTATCCGACAGGGGCCAGAAGCTTTCTTT | CASSSIRQGPEAFF
TRBJ2-5 | - | - | TRBV6-5 | TGTGCCAGCAGTTACTCGACCAGCTCTGGGGCCCAGTACTTC | CASSYSTSSGAQYF
TRBJ2-1 | - | TRBD1 | TRBV6-5 | TGTGCCAGCAGTTCCCTGGACAGGGAGTCCAATGAGCAGTTCTTC | CASSSLDRESNEQFF
TRBJ2-7 | once | TRBD2 | TRBV13 | TGTGCCAGCAGCTCGGGACTAGGCTACGAGCAGTACTTC | CASSSGLGYEQYF
TRBJ2-3 | - | - | TRBV13 | TGTGCCAGCAGCTCCTACCGCCCACCCAGCACAGATACGCAGTATTTT | CASSSYRPPSTDTQYF
TRBJ1-1 | - | - | TRBV5-6 | TGTGCCAGCAGCTTTGGAGGGGAGTGGACTGAAGCTTTCTTT | CASSFGGEWTEAFF
TRBJ1-1 | - | - | TRBV2 | TGTGCCAGCAGGCGGGAGGGGAACACTGAAGCTTTCTTT | CASRREGNTEAFF
TRBJ1-1 | - | - | TRBV6-5 | TGTGCCAGCAGTTTTTCACGTGACACTGAAGCTTTCTTT | CASSFSRDTEAFF
TRBJ1-1 | - | TRBD1 | TRBV19 | TGTGCCAGTAGTATGTCCGGGCAGGGGGACACTGAAGCTTTCTTT | CASSMSGQGDTEAFF
TRBJ2-1 | - | - | TRBV11-1 | TGTGCCAGCAGCTTAGCGGGGACCATCAATGAGCAGTTCTTC | CASSLAGTINEQFF
TRBJ2-1 | few | - | TRBV7-8 | TGTGCCAGCCGACGGGGACGAAGCTCCTACAATGAGCAGTTCTTC | CASRRGRSSYNEQFF
TRBJ2-5 | once | - | TRBV9 | TGTGCCAGCAGCGTGCAGGGGGGGAGAGAGACCCAGTACTTC | CASSVQGGRETQYF
TRBJ2-2 | few | - | TRBV19 | TGTGCCAGTAGGTACCTCACCGGGGAGCTGTTTTTT | CASRYLTGELFF
TRBJ1-2 | - | - | TRBV6-1 | TGTGCCGGCCGGAGGGCCTATGGCTACACCTTC | CAGRRAYGYTF
TRBJ2-5 | - | - | TRBV15 | TGTGCCACCAGCAGAGCTGGGGGGAGAGAGACCCAGTACTTC | CATSRAGGRETQYF
TRBJ2-4 | - | TRBD1 | TRBV2 | TGTGCCAGCAGTGAAGATTTGGGACAGTACTACACCGTTCAGTACTTC | CASSEDLGQYYTVQYF
TRBJ2-5 | - | TRBD2 | TRBV7-9 | TGTGCCAGCACGGGGGGTGAAGAGACCCAGTACTTC | CASTGGEETQYF
TRBJ1-1 | - | - | TRBV11-3 | TGTGCCAGCAGCTCAGGGAACACTGAAGCTTTCTTT | CASSSGNTEAFF
TRBJ2-3 | few | - | TRBV5-1 | TGCGCCAGCAGCTTACAGGACACAGGCTCAGATACGCAGTATTTT | CASSLQDTGSDTQYF
TRBJ1-1 | - | - | TRBV7-3 | TGTGCCAGCAGCCCAACAGGGCTTATGAACACTGAAGCTTTCTTT | CASSPTGLMNTEAFF
TRBJ2-3 | - | - | TRBV19 | TGTGCCACTAGGGGAGCCTCCAACACAGATACGCAGTATTTT | CATRGASNTDTQYF
TRBJ2-7 | - | TRBD2 | TRBV6-5 | TGTGCCACCAAAAGGGTGTCTAGCGGTAACTACGAGCAGTACTTC | CATKRVSSGNYEQYF
TRBJ1-1 | - | - | TRBV10-1 | TGCGCCAGCAGTGCACAGCTGAACACTGAAGCTTTCTTT | CASSAQLNTEAFF
TRBJ2-1 | - | TRBD2 | TRBV15 | TGTGCCACCAGCAGAGAAAGCGGGAGCTACAATGAGCAGTTCTTC | CATSRESGSYNEQFF
TRBJ1-1 | few | - | TRBV29-1 | TGCAGCGTTGAAACCCAAGGGGCGAACACTGAAGCTTTCTTT | CSVETQGANTEAFF
TRBJ2-7 | - | - | TRBV19 | TGTGCCAGTAGTCTCAGCGCCAGCTCCTACGAGCAGTACTTC | CASSLSASSYEQYF
TRBJ2-5 | - | - | TRBV7-6 | TGTGCCAGCAGCTTCGGCAGAATATTCCAAGAGACCCAGTACTTC | CASSFGRIFQETQYF
TRBJ2-7 | few | - | TRBV27 | TGTGCCAGCAGTCCTCGGACGGACTACGAGCAGTACTTC | CASSPRTDYEQYF
TRBJ2-6 | - | - | TRBV29-1 | TGCAGCGTTGTAGAGGGAGGGGCCAACGTCCTGACTTTC | CSVVEGGANVLTF
TRBJ1-3 | - | - | TRBV11-2 | TGTGCCAGCAGCTTCGGGACTGCTTCTGGAAACACCATATATTTT | CASSFGTASGNTIYF